The T cell receptor beta chain described here comes from a study of shared clonotypes between healthy human individuals. Naivety among CD8 cells was defined by CD45RO negativity and positive CCR7 selection, thereby excluding terminally differentiated effector memory CD45RA+ cells. In regard to this clone: The antigen remains undetermined.

Study conclusions and caveats: Generally, estimated richness proved larger in naive subsets than it did in memory subsets.

Germline CDR1 is MNHEY and CDR2 is SMNVEV (reference sequence). Trimming removed 10 bases from V and 2 bases from J; junction bases left unmatched: 6. The CDR3 is 14 residues long. The authors' processing: Junction-only immunoSEQ data arrived without quality scores, meaning filtering differed. The assay was immunoSEQ multiplex PCR, and TCRdb's table has in-frame clones only and misses some. V and J calls and clone size are as listed in that table; D and trimming were resolved from the DNA. The sample has hundreds of thousands of clones, about 95% seen once; the top ten hold approximately 0.11%. This TCR derives from a woman aged 25 to 45 in good health. Source material: naive CD8+ T cells sorted from blood. This chain joins TRBV27 and TRBJ2-7, with 12 positions matching TRBD2. Here the CDR3 DNA reads TGTGCCACCAGACTAGCGGGAGTACCCTACGAGCAGTACTTC. It translates to CATRLAGVPYEQYF.